The rows below give T cell receptor beta chains drawn from one sample of a study of beta chain features in type 1 diabetes. Sequencing was performed with immunoSEQ multiplex PCR; in TCRdb, only in-frame clones are kept and a portion is missing. The sample consists of 900,000 or so clones, under 20% of them appearing once. The sequencing sample was made of naive CD4+ T cells from blood. These receptors came from a woman aged 18-29 years in good health. Both conserved end residues are part of each CDR3. D genes are given only for firm matches. The size entry is marked missing in some rows and otherwise reads once, few, many or a size class.

d_gene	abundance	v_gene	j_gene	CDR3nt	CDR3aa
TRBD1	NA	TRBV9	TRBJ2-2	TGTGCCAGCAGCGGACAGGGGGCGGCCGGGGAGCTGTTTTTT	CASSGQGAAGELFF
NA	NA	TRBV15	TRBJ2-5	TGTGCCACCCCGGGGCGGGGCACGCGCCCAGAGACCCAGTACTTC	CATPGRGTRPETQYF
TRBD1	few	TRBV7-9	TRBJ1-6	TGTGCCAGCAGCTTACAGGGGGCGGATTCACCCCTCCACTTT	CASSLQGADSPLHF
NA	few	TRBV7-2	TRBJ2-1	TGTGCCAGCAGCTTAGCCTCGGGCAATGAGCAGTTCTTC	CASSLASGNEQFF
NA	NA	TRBV10-3	TRBJ2-5	TGTGCCATCAGTGACTCGGGAGAGACCCAGTACTTC	CAISDSGETQYF
TRBD2	few	TRBV4-3	TRBJ2-5	TGCGCCAGCAGCCGAAGCGGGATGGTACAAGAGACCCAGTACTTC	CASSRSGMVQETQYF
NA	few	TRBV6-5	TRBJ2-5	TGTGCCAGCAGTTACAGGGCCGAAGAGACCCAGTACTTC	CASSYRAEETQYF
TRBD2	NA	TRBV5-6	TRBJ2-1	TGTGCCAGCAGCTCCGCGGGAGGGAATGAGCAGTTCTTC	CASSSAGGNEQFF
NA	NA	TRBV5-6	TRBJ1-1	TGTGCCAGCAGCTTGAGGCTGGAAGCTTTCTTT	CASSLRLEAFF
NA	NA	TRBV4-1	TRBJ2-6	TGCGCCAGCAGCCAGGGGGGTTCTTTCGTGTCTGGGGCCAACGTCCTGACTTTC	CASSQGGSFVSGANVLTF
TRBD1	NA	TRBV5-1	TRBJ2-1	TGCGCCAGCGTCACAGGGACAGGGCCGGATGAGCAGTTCTTC	CASVTGTGPDEQFF
NA	few	TRBV11-2	TRBJ2-7	TGTGCCAGCAGCTTGTGGGAAGTCCACGAGCAGTACTTC	CASSLWEVHEQYF
TRBD2	NA	TRBV5-1	TRBJ2-5	TGCGCCAGCAGCTTGGGGACTAGCGGGCGAGAGACCCAGTACTTC	CASSLGTSGRETQYF
TRBD2	few	TRBV9	TRBJ2-5	TGTGCCAGCAGCGTAACTAGCGGGAGTCAAGAGACCCAGTACTTC	CASSVTSGSQETQYF
TRBD2	NA	TRBV6-5	TRBJ2-1	TGTGCCAGCAGTTACTCCGCGGGAGGGGCGTATGAGCAGTTCTTC	CASSYSAGGAYEQFF
NA	few	TRBV18	TRBJ2-1	TGTGCCAGCTCACCAGGGTTAATCACCTACAATGAGCAGTTCTTC	CASSPGLITYNEQFF
NA	few	TRBV2	TRBJ2-5	TGTGCCAGCAGTTCGCACGAGACCCAGTACTTC	CASSSHETQYF
NA	few	TRBV13	TRBJ2-3	TGTGCCAGCAGCACCCCTCCGACGGGCACGCAGTATTTT	CASSTPPTGTQYF
TRBD2	NA	TRBV6-5	TRBJ2-2	TGTGCCAGCAGTTACCGATGGACTAGCGACACCGGGGAGCTGTTTTTT	CASSYRWTSDTGELFF
NA	NA	TRBV28	TRBJ1-5	TGTGCCAGCAGTTTATCTCGAATGGGGGGCGGCAATCAGCCCCAGCATTTT	CASSLSRMGGGNQPQHF
TRBD2	few	TRBV6-5	TRBJ2-5	TGTGCCAGCAGTTACTCTGCGGGAGGGCAAGAGACCCAGTACTTC	CASSYSAGGQETQYF
NA	NA	TRBV7-3	TRBJ2-2	TGTGCCAGCAGCTGGACAGCGAACACCGGGGAGCTGTTTTTT	CASSWTANTGELFF
TRBD1	NA	TRBV2	TRBJ2-7	TGTGCCAGCAGTGAAGGACAGGGGTTGATCTACGAGCAGTACTTC	CASSEGQGLIYEQYF
NA	NA	TRBV2	TRBJ2-1	TGTGCCAGTGGGGAGTACAATGAGCAGTTCTTC	CASGEYNEQFF
NA	few	TRBV7-3	TRBJ1-1	TGTGCCAGCAGCAAGGACAGGAACACTGAAGCTTTCTTT	CASSKDRNTEAFF
TRBD1	NA	TRBV5-5	TRBJ1-5	TGTGCCAGCAGCTTGGCAGACAGGGGGAGCAATCAGCCCCAGCATTTT	CASSLADRGSNQPQHF
NA	NA	TRBV20-1	TRBJ2-3	TGCAGTGGTGGGAGTACAGATACGCAGTATTTT	CSGGSTDTQYF
TRBD1	few	TRBV23-1	TRBJ1-2	TGCGCCAGCAGTCCATGTCTACAGGGGGGAGACTATGGCTACACCTTC	CASSPCLQGGDYGYTF
NA	few	TRBV4-2	TRBJ1-5	TGTGCCAGCAGCGTAGGGGACGGGGGAGGCAATCAGCCCCAGCATTTT	CASSVGDGGGNQPQHF
NA	few	TRBV5-4	TRBJ1-2	TGTGCCAGCAGCCCTTGGGCGGGGACTGGGAACTATGGCTACACCTTC	CASSPWAGTGNYGYTF
NA	few	TRBV7-9	TRBJ2-3	TGTGCCAGCAGCTTAGCGGGAGAGGGGAGTCTAGGAGGCACAGATACGCAGTATTTT	CASSLAGEGSLGGTDTQYF
TRBD2	NA	TRBV27	TRBJ2-7	TGTGCCAGCAGTCCTAGCGGGAGGGCCTACGAGCAGTACTTC	CASSPSGRAYEQYF
TRBD2	NA	TRBV5-4	TRBJ2-1	TGTGCCAGCGGAAAACCAGGGACTAGCGACGGTGAGCAGTTCTTC	CASGKPGTSDGEQFF
NA	few	TRBV12-5	TRBJ1-1	TGTGCTAGTGCCTCGGACTGGGGCACTGAAGCTTTCTTT	CASASDWGTEAFF
TRBD2	few	TRBV2	TRBJ2-5	TGTGCCAGCACTCTAGAGAGAGCGGGAAGCGGGGAGACCCAGTACTTC	CASTLERAGSGETQYF
NA	NA	TRBV25-1	TRBJ2-3	TGTGCCAGCGGCAGACCTAGCACAGATACGCAGTATTTT	CASGRPSTDTQYF
TRBD1	few	TRBV11-2	TRBJ2-4	TGTGCCAGCAGCAGAAGGGGGCGCGGAGAAAACATTCAGTACTTC	CASSRRGRGENIQYF
NA	NA	TRBV6-5	TRBJ1-2	TGTGCCAGCAGTTACTCGGTACAGGGAAGCTACACCTTC	CASSYSVQGSYTF
NA	many	TRBV28	TRBJ1-1	TGTGCCAGCAGATCCTGGGCAGGGGAAGCTTTCTTT	CASRSWAGEAFF
NA	NA	TRBV7-9	TRBJ2-7	TGTGCCAGCAGCTTGACTGAAAGCTCCTACGAGCAGTACTTC	CASSLTESSYEQYF
NA	few	TRBV29-1	TRBJ2-1	TGCAGCGTTAGAGGGGATCCGGCGAATGAGCAGTTCTTC	CSVRGDPANEQFF
TRBD2	few	TRBV7-2	TRBJ2-7	TGTGCCAGCAGCCGACTAGCGGGAGGTGGGTACGAGCAGTACTTC	CASSRLAGGGYEQYF
TRBD2	few	TRBV27	TRBJ2-1	TGTGCCAGCAGTTTAAGTAATCCCAGGTCGGCGGGAGGCGGATTCTATGAGCAGTTCTTC	CASSLSNPRSAGGGFYEQFF
TRBD1	NA	TRBV4-2	TRBJ1-1	TGTGCCAGCAGCCGGCAGGGGACAGGGGGATTTGGTGAAGCTTTCTTT	CASSRQGTGGFGEAFF
NA	NA	TRBV5-1	TRBJ1-2	TGCGCCAGCAGCTTGGGACAGCCCTATGGCTACACCTTC	CASSLGQPYGYTF
TRBD1	NA	TRBV5-5	TRBJ2-3	TGTGCCAGCAGCCCGGGACAGTCAGATACGCAGTATTTT	CASSPGQSDTQYF
NA	few	TRBV7-8	TRBJ2-1	TGTGCCAGCAGCTTACGCCCGGGTGGGGGGTCGGACAATGAGCAGTTCTTC	CASSLRPGGGSDNEQFF
NA	few	TRBV10-3	TRBJ2-3	TGTGCCATCAGTGACTCGGGGTTTAGCACAGATACGCAGTATTTT	CAISDSGFSTDTQYF
NA	NA	TRBV18	TRBJ2-1	TGTGCCAGCTCACCAAGGATCGGGACGAACTACAATGAGCAGTTCTTC	CASSPRIGTNYNEQFF
TRBD1	NA	TRBV30	TRBJ1-1	TGTGCCTGGAGTGTAATTCGAAGGACAGGGCTTCTGGTCACTGAAGCTTTCTTT	CAWSVIRRTGLLVTEAFF
TRBD1	few	TRBV5-1	TRBJ2-4	TGCGCCAGCAGCACTACCGGGACAGGGCGAAACATTCAGTACTTC	CASSTTGTGRNIQYF
TRBD2	NA	TRBV7-3	TRBJ2-1	TGTGCCAGCAGCTTTACCGCGGGAGTCATAGATGAGCAGTTCTTC	CASSFTAGVIDEQFF